This T cell receptor (beta chain) stems from a study of blood T cell repertoires in COVID-19. Study as a whole: Nucleic acid was either cDNA or gDNA, and it came from T cells, B-cell-depleted T cells, or PBMCs.

The V and J ends lost 3 bases and 5 bases respectively, with 11 bases between them. Germline V gene data show CDR1 as KGHSH and CDR2 as LQKENI. CDR3 size: 14 residues. This clone came up a few times. As handled by the study authors: Amplification with reference gene primers provided the estimates of nucleated cell counts. Here immunoSEQ multiplex PCR was the method, and the copy in TCRdb shows in-frame clones only, minus some. The V and J calls and clone size are taken from that table; D and trimming were inferred from the DNA. The sample holds fewer than 300,000 clones; approximately 82% are singletons and the top ten take less than 4%.

V gene TRBV18 combines with J gene TRBJ2-1, with D maybe TRBD1 (5 bases). The TCR originated in a woman aged 18-30 years with acute or convalescent COVID-19. The sequenced sample consisted of peripheral blood. CDR3 amino acids: CASSPFKGNNEQFF. In nucleotides, the CDR3 is TGTGCCAGCTCACCGTTTAAGGGGAACAATGAGCAGTTCTTC.